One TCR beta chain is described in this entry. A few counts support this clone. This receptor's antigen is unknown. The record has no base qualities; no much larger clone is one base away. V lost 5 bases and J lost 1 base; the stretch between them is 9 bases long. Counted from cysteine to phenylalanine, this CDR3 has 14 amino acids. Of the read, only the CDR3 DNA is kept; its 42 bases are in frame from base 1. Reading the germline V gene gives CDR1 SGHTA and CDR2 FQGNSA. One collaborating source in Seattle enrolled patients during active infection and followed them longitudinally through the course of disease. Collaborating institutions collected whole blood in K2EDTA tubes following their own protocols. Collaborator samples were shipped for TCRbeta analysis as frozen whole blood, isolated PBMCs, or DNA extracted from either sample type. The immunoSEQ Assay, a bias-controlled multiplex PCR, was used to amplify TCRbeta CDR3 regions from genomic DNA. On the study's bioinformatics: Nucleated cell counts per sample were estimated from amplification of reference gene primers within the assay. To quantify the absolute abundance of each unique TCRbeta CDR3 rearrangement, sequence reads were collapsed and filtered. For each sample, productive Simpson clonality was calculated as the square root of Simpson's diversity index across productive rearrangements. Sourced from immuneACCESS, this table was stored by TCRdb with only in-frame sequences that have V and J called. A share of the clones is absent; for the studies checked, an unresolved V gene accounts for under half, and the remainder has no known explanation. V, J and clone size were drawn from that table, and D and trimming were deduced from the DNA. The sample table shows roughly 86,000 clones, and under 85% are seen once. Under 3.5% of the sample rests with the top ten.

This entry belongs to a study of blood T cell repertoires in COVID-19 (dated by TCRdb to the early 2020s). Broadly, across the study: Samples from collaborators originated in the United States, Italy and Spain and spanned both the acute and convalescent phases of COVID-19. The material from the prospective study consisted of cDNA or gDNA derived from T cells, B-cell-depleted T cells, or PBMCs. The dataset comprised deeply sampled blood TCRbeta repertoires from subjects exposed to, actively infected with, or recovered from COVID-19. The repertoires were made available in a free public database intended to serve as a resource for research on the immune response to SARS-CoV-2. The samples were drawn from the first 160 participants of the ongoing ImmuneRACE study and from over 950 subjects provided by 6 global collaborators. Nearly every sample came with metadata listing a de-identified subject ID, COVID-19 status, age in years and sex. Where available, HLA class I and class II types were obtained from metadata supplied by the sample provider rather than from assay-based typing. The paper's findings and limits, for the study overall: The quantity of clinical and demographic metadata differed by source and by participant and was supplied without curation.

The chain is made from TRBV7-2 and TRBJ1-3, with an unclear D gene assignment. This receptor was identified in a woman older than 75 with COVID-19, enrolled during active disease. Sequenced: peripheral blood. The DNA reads TGTGCCAGCAGCATTAGAGGGTCTGGAAACACCATATATTTT. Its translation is CASSIRGSGNTIYF. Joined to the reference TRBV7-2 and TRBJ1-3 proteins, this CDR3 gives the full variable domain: GAGVSQSPSNKVTEKGKDVELRCDPISGHTALYWYRQSLGQGLEFLIYFQGNSAPDKSGLPSDRFSAERTGGSVSTLTIQRTQQEDSAVYLCASSIRGSGNTIYFGEGSWLTVV.